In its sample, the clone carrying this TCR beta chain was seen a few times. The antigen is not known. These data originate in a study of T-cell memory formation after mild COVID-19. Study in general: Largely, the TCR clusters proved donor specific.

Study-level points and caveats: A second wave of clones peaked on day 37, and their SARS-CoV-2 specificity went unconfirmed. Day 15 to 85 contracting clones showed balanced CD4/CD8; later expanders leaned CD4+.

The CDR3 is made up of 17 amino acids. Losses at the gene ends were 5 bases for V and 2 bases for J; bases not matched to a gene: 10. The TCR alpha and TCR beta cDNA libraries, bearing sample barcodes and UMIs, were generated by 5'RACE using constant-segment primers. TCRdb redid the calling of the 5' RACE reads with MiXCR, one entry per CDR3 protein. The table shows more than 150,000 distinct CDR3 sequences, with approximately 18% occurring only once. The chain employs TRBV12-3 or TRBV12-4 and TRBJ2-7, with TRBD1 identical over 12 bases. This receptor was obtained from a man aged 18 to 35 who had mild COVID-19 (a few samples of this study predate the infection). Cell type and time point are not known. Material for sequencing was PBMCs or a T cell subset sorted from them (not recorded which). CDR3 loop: CASSQGQGASETYEQYF. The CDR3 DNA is TGTGCCAGCAGTCAGGGACAGGGGGCATCAGAAACCTACGAGCAGTACTTC.